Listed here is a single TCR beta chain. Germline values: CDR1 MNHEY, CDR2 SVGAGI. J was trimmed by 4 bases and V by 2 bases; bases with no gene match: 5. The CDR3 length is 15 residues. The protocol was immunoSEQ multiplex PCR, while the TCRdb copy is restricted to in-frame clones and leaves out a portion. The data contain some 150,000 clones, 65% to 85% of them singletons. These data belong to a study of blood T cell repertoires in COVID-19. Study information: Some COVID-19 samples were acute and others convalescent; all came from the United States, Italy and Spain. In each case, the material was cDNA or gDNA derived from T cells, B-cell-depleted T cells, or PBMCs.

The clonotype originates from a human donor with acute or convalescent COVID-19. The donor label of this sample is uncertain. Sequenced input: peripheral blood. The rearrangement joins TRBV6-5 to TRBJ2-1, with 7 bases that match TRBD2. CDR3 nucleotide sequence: TGTGCCAGCAGTTACGAAGCGGGGTGGTACAATGAGCAGTTCTTC. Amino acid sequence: CASSYEAGWYNEQFF.